The 17 T cell receptor beta chains presented below share a single source sample, sequenced in a study of identical twins. TCRdb re-derived calls from the 5' RACE reads in MiXCR, one entry per CDR3 protein. Of hundreds of thousands of distinct CDR3 sequences listed, less than 25% were seen once; the top ten hold approximately 4.5%. This sample was shared with a second study, whose subject was T cells expressing NK-cell markers.

Sequencing was done on a sample of PBMCs. The receptors derive from a woman younger than 35 in good health.

This clonotype was picked up one time. The DNA for the CDR3 is TGTGCCAAGAACACCGGGACTAGCTCCTACAATGAGCAGTTCTTC. Protein: CAKNTGTSSYNEQFF. V gene TRBV2 combines with J gene TRBJ2-1, with 8 bases aligning to TRBD2. V dropped 10 bases and J dropped 0; count of bases not matched to a gene: 8. CDR3 length: 15 amino acids. Germline V gene data show CDR1 as SNHLY and CDR2 as FYNNEI.

This clonotype was seen a handful of times. The rearrangement uses TRBV10-3 and TRBJ1-1; D gene uncertain. Trimming stripped 3 bases from V and 8 bases from J, with 7 bases between. CDR3 size: 11 residues. Germline CDR1 reads ENHRY; CDR2 reads SYGVKD. CDR3 sequence reads: CAISDLTEAFF. The CDR3 DNA reads as TGTGCCATCAGTGATCTTACGGAAGCTTTCTTT.

The gene calls are TRBV5-6 and TRBJ1-1; tentatively, D is TRBD1 (5 bases). This CDR3 is 16 amino acids long. V gave up 9 bases and J gave up 3 bases, with 24 bases separating them. Germline lookup yields CDR1 SGHDT and CDR2 YYEEEE. CDR3 protein: CATEGWPGTPYTEAFF. DNA for the CDR3: TGTGCCACCGAAGGCTGGCCAGGGACTCCGTACACTGAAGCTTTCTTT.

This clonotype showed up many times. The rearrangement links TRBV10-3 to TRBJ2-5; D remains unclear. The CDR3 contains 12 residues. Trimming left V 5 bases short and J 5 bases short, with 9 bases between. Per germline, CDR1 ENHRY and CDR2 SYGVKD. The CDR3 bases are TGTGCCATCAGTAGGGAACAGGAGACCCAGTACTTC. This translates into CAISREQETQYF.

In its sample, this clonotype was seen a few times. The chain uses TRBV6-5 and TRBJ1-1; D is ambiguous. V lost 2 bases to trimming and J lost 1 base, with 5 bases between them. The CDR3 length is 13 residues. CDR1 is MNHEY, CDR2 SVGAGI, per germline. The CDR3 DNA reads TGTGCCAGCAGTTACGCGCAGAACACTGAAGCTTTCTTT. Residues: CASSYAQNTEAFF.

V usage is TRBV5-1 and J usage is TRBJ2-3; D possibly corresponds to TRBD2 (6 bases). V was shortened by 2 bases and J by 2 bases, with 9 bases between the two germline ends. Germline CDR1 and CDR2: SGHRS and YFSETQ. The CDR3 loop spans 14 amino acids. The CDR3 DNA sequence: TGCGCCAGCAGCTTCCGGGACTTCACAGATACGCAGTATTTT. As protein: CASSFRDFTDTQYF. Using reference TRBV5-1 and TRBJ2-3 for the parts outside the CDR3, the full variable domain is KAGVTQTPRYLIKTRGQQVTLSCSPISGHRSVSWYQQTPGQGLQFLFEYFSETQRNKGNFPGRFSGRQFSNSRSEMNVSTLELGDSALYLCASSFRDFTDTQYFGPGTRLTVL.

In this sample, this clonotype turned up a few times. The V and J genes are TRBV6-1 and TRBJ2-6; possible D gene TRBD1, 6 bases. Germline loops: CDR1 MNHNS, CDR2 SASEGT. V dropped 6 bases and J dropped 2 bases, with 11 bases sitting between them. CDR3 length: 15 amino acids. The CDR3 coding sequence is TGTGCCAGCAGAACTTACAGGGCTGGGGCCAACGTCCTGACTTTC. It is translated as CASRTYRAGANVLTF.

This chain joins TRBV20-1 and TRBJ1-5; TRBD1 matches at 10 bases. The germline gives CDR1 DFQATT, CDR2 SNEGSKA (reference sequence). Trimming took 2 bases from V and 2 from J; bases not matched to a gene: 6. CDR3 length: 16 amino acids. The CDR3 reads CSARPTGTGGNQPQHF. CDR3 DNA sequence: TGCAGTGCTAGACCAACAGGGACAGGGGGCAATCAGCCCCAGCATTTT.

This clonotype was detected only a few times. The CDR3 spells CASSLNQRYEQYF. The CDR3 DNA reads TGCGCCAGCAGCTTGAATCAGAGATACGAGCAGTACTTC. This rearrangement joins TRBV5-1 to TRBJ2-7; D is ambiguous. CDR3 length: 13 amino acids. Looked up from germline, CDR1 is SGHRS and CDR2 is YFSETQ. The ends were cut back, 1 base at V and 4 bases at J, with 9 bases in the middle.

The table lists this clonotype with many counts. V is TRBV12-3 or TRBV12-4 and J is TRBJ2-7; D tentatively reads TRBD1 or TRBD2 (5 bases each). The CDR3 is made up of 14 amino acids. V lost 2 bases and J 2 bases, leaving 10 bases between the germline ends. Here the CDR3 DNA reads TGTGCCAGCAGTTTATTGGGACCAACCTACGAGCAGTACTTC. Its translation is CASSLLGPTYEQYF.

With regard to this clonotype: The junction differs from germline at one of its ends, possibly a read error. V and J are TRBV20-1 and TRBJ2-1, with D perhaps matching TRBD2 (6 bases). The germline CDR1 and CDR2 sequences are DFQATT and SNEGSKA (reference sequence). The CDR3 is made up of 17 amino acids. CDR3 sequence: CCARDFMAGPLGNEQFF. As DNA, the CDR3 is TGCTGTGCTAGAGATTTCATGGCGGGGCCCCTGGGGAATGAGCAGTTCTTC.

The chain employs TRBV20-1 and TRBJ2-5; 9 bases match TRBD1. V shed 5 bases and J 5 bases; nucleotides not matched to a gene: 9. Germline lookup yields CDR1 DFQATT and CDR2 SNEGSKA (reference sequence). The length of the CDR3 is 14 residues. This CDR3 reads CSASDRGRSETQYF. Written as DNA, the CDR3 is TGCAGTGCTTCGGACAGGGGTAGGAGCGAGACCCAGTACTTC.

This chain connects TRBV12-3 or TRBV12-4 to TRBJ2-7, with D uncertain. With 6 bases removed from V and 6 bases from J, the gap between germline ends came to 18 bases. There are 14 residues in the CDR3. Here the CDR3 reads CASSTRGDPPEQYF. As DNA, the CDR3 is TGTGCCAGCAGCACCCGCGGCGACCCTCCCGAGCAGTACTTC.

This clonotype was detected only a few times. The chain has TRBV4-3 and TRBJ2-1; 9 nucleotides agree with TRBD1. After removal of 3 bases from V and 0 bases from J, the junction contained 6 bases not matched to a gene. This CDR3 spans 17 amino acids. Germline V lookup: CDR1 LGHNA, CDR2 YSLEER. DNA for the CDR3: TGCGCCAGCAGCCAGGCGGGACAGGGAATCTCCTACAATGAGCAGTTCTTC. Translated: CASSQAGQGISYNEQFF.

This clonotype has a handful of counts. J is TRBJ2-1 and V is TRBV6-2 or TRBV6-3, with D hard to call. The ends were cut back, 2 bases at V and 3 bases at J, with 14 bases in the middle. The CDR3 loop spans 16 amino acids. CDR1 is MNHEY and CDR2 is SVGEGT in the germline V gene. The CDR3 DNA follows: TGTGCCAGCAGTTACCCCCGTCCCCGCGGCTACAATGAGCAGTTCTTC. It codes for CASSYPRPRGYNEQFF.

This clonotype was detected only a few times. J is TRBJ2-7 and V is TRBV9; D is perhaps TRBD2 (5 bases). Germline assignment: CDR1 SGDLS and CDR2 YYNGEE. V gave up 4 bases and J gave up 3 bases, with 17 bases separating them. This CDR3 spans 15 amino acids. The CDR3 DNA follows: TGTGCCAGCAGCCTGGCGGGCAGCTTACTCTACGAGCAGTACTTC. Its protein is CASSLAGSLLYEQYF.

The rearrangement links TRBV7-2 to TRBJ2-5; D is unresolved. Germline CDR1 and CDR2: SGHTA and FQGNSA. The CDR3 has 13 residues. V was cut by 5 bases and J by 2 bases, with 9 bases left in between. The CDR3 bases are TGTGCCAGCAGCCGAGCCCTACAAGAGACCCAGTACTTC. Protein product: CASSRALQETQYF.